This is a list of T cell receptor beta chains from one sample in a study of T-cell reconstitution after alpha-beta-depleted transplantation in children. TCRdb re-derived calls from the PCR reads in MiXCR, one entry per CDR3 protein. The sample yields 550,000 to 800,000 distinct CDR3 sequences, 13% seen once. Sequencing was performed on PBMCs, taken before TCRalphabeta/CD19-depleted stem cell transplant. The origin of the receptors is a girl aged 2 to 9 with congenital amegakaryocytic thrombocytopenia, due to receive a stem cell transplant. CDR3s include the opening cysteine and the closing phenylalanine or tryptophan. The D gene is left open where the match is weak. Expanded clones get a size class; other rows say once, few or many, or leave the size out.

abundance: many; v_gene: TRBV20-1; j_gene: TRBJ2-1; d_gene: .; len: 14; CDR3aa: CSAMGGLSYNEQFF; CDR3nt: TGCAGTGCTATGGGTGGGCTCAGTTACAATGAGCAGTTCTTC
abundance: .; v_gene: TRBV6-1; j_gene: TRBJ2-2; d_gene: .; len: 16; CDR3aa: CASGSRRALNTGELFF; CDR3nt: TGTGCCAGCGGTAGCCGGAGGGCCCTCAACACCGGGGAGCTGTTTTTT
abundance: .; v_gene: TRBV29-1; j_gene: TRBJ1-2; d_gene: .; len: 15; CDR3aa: CSVEDHQGGVYGYTF; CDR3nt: TGCAGCGTTGAAGATCACCAGGGTGGGGTCTATGGCTACACCTTC
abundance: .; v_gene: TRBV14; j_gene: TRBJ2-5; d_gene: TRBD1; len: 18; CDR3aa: CASSPKEKAWTGEETQYF; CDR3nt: TGTGCCAGCAGCCCCAAGGAAAAAGCTTGGACAGGGGAAGAGACCCAGTACTTC
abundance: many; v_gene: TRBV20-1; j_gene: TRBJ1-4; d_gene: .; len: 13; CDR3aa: CSARPGVNEKLFF; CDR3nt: TGCAGTGCTAGGCCCGGGGTTAATGAAAAACTGTTTTTT
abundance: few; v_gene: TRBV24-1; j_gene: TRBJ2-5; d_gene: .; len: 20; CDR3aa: CATSDSPAAVNLRFQETQYF; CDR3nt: TGTGCCACCAGTGATTCCCCCGCGGCGGTTAACTTGAGGTTCCAAGAGACCCAGTACTTC
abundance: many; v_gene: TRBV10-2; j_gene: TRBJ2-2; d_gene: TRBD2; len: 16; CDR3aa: CASRRLAGATSGELFF; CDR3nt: TGCGCCAGCAGGAGACTAGCGGGAGCGACGTCCGGGGAGCTGTTTTTT
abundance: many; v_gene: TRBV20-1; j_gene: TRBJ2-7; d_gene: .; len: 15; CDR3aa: CSARAAEQVAYEQYF; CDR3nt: TGCAGTGCTAGGGCGGCAGAACAGGTAGCCTACGAGCAGTACTTC
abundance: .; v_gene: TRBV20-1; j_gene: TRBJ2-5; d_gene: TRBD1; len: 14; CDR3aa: CSARRDRVLETQYF; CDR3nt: TGCAGTGCTAGACGGGACAGGGTCTTAGAGACCCAGTACTTC
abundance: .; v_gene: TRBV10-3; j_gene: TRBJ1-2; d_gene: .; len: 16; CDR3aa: CAISNSPGGADYGYTF; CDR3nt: TGTGCCATCAGCAACAGCCCGGGGGGGGCAGACTATGGCTACACCTTC
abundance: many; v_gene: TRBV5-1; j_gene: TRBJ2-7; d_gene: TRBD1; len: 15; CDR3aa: CASSGSGTGVGEQYF; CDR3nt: TGCGCCAGCAGCGGATCCGGGACAGGGGTAGGAGAGCAGTACTTC
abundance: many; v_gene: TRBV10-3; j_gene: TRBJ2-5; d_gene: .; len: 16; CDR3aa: CAISESGGAGQETQYF; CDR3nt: TGTGCCATCAGTGAGTCGGGGGGAGCAGGTCAAGAGACCCAGTACTTC
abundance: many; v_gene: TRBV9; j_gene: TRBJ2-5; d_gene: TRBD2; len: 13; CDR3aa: CASGSGSQETQYF; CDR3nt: TGTGCCAGCGGAAGCGGGAGCCAAGAGACCCAGTACTTC
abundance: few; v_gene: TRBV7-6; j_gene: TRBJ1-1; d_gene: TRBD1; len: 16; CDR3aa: CASSLPPGQPWTEAFF; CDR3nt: TGTGCCAGCAGCTTACCCCCGGGACAGCCGTGGACTGAAGCTTTCTTT
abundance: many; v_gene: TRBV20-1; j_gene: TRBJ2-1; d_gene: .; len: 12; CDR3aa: CSARDVGNEQFF; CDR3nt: TGCAGTGCTAGAGATGTGGGAAATGAGCAGTTCTTC
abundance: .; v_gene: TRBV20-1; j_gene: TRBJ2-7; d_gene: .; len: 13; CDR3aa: CSANRALTYEQYF; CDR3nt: TGCAGTGCTAACCGGGCCCTTACCTACGAGCAGTACTTC
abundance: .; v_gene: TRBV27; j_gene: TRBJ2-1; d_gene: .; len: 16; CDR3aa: CASRPSGEDLYNEQFF; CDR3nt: TGTGCCAGCAGACCATCTGGCGAAGACCTCTACAATGAGCAGTTCTTC
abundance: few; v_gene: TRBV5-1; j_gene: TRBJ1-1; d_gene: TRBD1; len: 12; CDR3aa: CASSVQGQEAFF; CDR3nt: TGCGCCAGCAGCGTACAGGGACAGGAAGCTTTCTTT
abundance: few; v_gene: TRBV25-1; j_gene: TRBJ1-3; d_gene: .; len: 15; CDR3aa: CASSEIPGHRNTIYF; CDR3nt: TGTGCCAGCAGTGAAATCCCCGGTCATCGAAACACCATATATTTT
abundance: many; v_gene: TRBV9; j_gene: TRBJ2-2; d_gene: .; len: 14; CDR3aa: CASGGFDFTGELFF; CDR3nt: TGTGCCAGCGGAGGTTTCGATTTCACCGGGGAGCTGTTTTTT
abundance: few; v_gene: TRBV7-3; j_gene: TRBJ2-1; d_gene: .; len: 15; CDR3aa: CASSFSSPLGGEQFF; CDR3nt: TGTGCCAGCAGCTTCAGCTCCCCCCTCGGGGGTGAGCAGTTCTTC
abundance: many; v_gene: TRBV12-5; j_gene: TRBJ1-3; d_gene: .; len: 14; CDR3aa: CASGLAKPGNTIYF; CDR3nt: TGTGCTAGTGGTTTGGCTAAACCTGGAAACACCATATATTTT